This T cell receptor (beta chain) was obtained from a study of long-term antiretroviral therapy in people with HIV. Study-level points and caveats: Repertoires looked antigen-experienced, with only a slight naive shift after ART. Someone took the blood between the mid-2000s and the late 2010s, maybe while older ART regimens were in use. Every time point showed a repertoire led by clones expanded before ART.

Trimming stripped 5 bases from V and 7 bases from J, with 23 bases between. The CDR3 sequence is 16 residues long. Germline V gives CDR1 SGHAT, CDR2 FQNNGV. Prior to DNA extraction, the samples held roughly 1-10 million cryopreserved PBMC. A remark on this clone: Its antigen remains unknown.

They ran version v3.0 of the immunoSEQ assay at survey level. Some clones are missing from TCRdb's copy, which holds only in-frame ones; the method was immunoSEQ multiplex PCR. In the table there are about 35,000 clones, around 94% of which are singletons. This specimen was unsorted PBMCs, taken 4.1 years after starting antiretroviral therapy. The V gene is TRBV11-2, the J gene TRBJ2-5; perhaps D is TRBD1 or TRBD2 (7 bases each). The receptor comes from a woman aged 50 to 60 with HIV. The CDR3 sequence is CASSPIVGGGRGTQYF. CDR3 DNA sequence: TGTGCCAGCAGCCCCATCGTGGGAGGGGGCCGAGGGACCCAGTACTTC. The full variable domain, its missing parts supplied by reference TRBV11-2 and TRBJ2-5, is EAGVAQSPRYKIIEKRQSVAFWCNPISGHATLYWYQQILGQGPKLLIQFQNNGVVDDSQLPKDRFSAERLKGVDSTLKIQPAKLEDSAVYLCASSPIVGGGRGTQYFGPGTRLLVL.